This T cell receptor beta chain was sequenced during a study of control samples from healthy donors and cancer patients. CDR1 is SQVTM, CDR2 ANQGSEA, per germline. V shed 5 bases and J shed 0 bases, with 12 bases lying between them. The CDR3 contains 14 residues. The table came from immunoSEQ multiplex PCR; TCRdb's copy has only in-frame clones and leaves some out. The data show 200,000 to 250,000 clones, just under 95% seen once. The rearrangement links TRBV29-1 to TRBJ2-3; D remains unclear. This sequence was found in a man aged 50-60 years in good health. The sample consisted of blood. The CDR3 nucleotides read TGCAGCGTTTTGGAGATTGTCAGCACAGATACGCAGTATTTT. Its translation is CSVLEIVSTDTQYF.